This T cell receptor (beta chain) was sequenced in a study of CD8+CD57+ T cells in acquired aplastic anemia (dated by TCRdb to between 2018 and 2020). General notes on the study: On average, sorted CD4+ and CD8+ cells yielded around 3.5 ug of extracted DNA, with a range of 0.2 to 27.4 ug. CD8+CD57+ expansion was defined as frequency above the mean frequency observed in healthy subjects. Broad study findings and their caveats: Patients and healthy controls showed no significant difference in CD8+ Simpson's diversity (P=0.060). Around 30 CD8+ CDR3 sequences were shared between patients and controls but appeared highly expressed in patients and within their immunodominant clones.

The sample holds many counts of this clonotype. The antigen it binds to is not known. No much larger clonotype is one base removed from it; base qualities were not supplied. Flow cytometry had shown CD8+CD57+ cell expansion in the patients selected for sequencing. All patients had severe acquired aplastic anemia diagnosed by International Study of Aplastic Anemia and Agranulocytosis and Camitta criteria. At the time blood was sampled, none of the patients had received any therapy. In this study, sorted CD4+ and CD8+ T cells from the blood of healthy subjects and of severe aplastic anemia patients had their TCR repertoires deep-sequenced. Patients were enrolled in the USA under clinicaltrials.gov protocols 00001620, 01623167, 00001397, 00071045, 00081523 and 00961064. Ficoll-Paque density gradient centrifugation was used to isolate peripheral blood mononuclear cells. Before DNA extraction, CD4+ and CD8+ T cells were sorted with FACS or magnetic beads.

The germline V gene supplies CDR1 SGHTA and CDR2 FQGTGA. Trimming takes 1 base from V and 5 bases from J, and the germline ends sit 6 bases apart. Including the terminal cysteine and phenylalanine, the CDR3 comprises 13 residues. Of the read, only the CDR3 DNA is kept; its 39 bases are in frame from base 1. Profiling of TCR beta VDJ combinations and CDR3 sequences used genomic DNA as the template. An Illumina HiSeq 2000 was used for TCR repertoire sequencing. The study's processing was this. Repertoires were assessed using TRBV/TRBJ rearrangement plots, CDR3 size and DJ length profiles, and Simpson's diversity index. The immunodominant clone was defined as the most abundant DNA sequence in deep sequencing data. CDR3 amino acid sequences were screened for sharing across subjects and were compared with published repertoires and the VDJdb database. TCRdb trimmed the raw reads at Q25, called clones with MiXCR and kept productive beta chains. Here each entry gathers all rows of one CDR3 protein and keeps the most common genes and DNA. The V and J calls were not made by the authors but by TCRdb's processing. A total of 180,000 or so distinct CDR3 sequences appear in this sample, approximately 48% of them only once. The top ten clonotypes cover 1.8% of the sample.

The rearrangement combines TRBV7-3 with TRBJ1-5; no D gene call is confident. Sequencing was carried out using sorted CD4+, CD8+, or CD8+CD57+ T cells (not recorded which) from PBMCs. The source is a human donor with aplastic anemia. CDR3 protein: CASSLSPDQPQHF. The sequenced DNA: TGTGCCAGCAGCTTAAGTCCGGATCAGCCCCAGCATTTT.